The 31 T cell receptor beta chains in this list originate from one sample, sequenced in a study of blood T cell repertoires in COVID-19. This table comes from immunoSEQ multiplex PCR, and its TCRdb copy is limited to in-frame clones, with some not included. The sample carries more than 300,000 clones, 70% to 90% recorded once. Sequenced input: PBMCs or T cells enriched from blood (not recorded which). The source of these receptors is a middle-aged man in a cohort exposed to, infected with or recovered from COVID-19 (not recorded which).

The chain recombines TRBV5-4 with TRBJ2-1; D is perhaps TRBD2 (6 bases). The CDR3 covers 14 residues. Germline assignment: CDR1 SGHNT and CDR2 YYREEE (reference sequence). The V end was cut by 2 bases, the J end by 7 bases, with 13 bases between. The CDR3 protein is CASSFVNGGNEQFF. CDR3 in DNA: TGTGCCAGCAGCTTTGTAAATGGAGGGAATGAGCAGTTCTTC.

The chain is built from TRBV5-4 and TRBJ2-1; TRBD1 aligns across 8 bases. Germline V gene sequence: CDR1 SGHNT, CDR2 YYREEE (reference sequence). The length of the CDR3 is 16 residues. Unmatched junction bases numbered 8, after V lost 0 bases and J lost 6 bases. This chain's CDR3 is CASSLAGGQDGNEQFF. CDR3 DNA: TGTGCCAGCAGCTTGGCCGGGGGACAGGACGGCAATGAGCAGTTCTTC. Filled out from reference TRBV5-4 and TRBJ2-1, the complete variable domain reads ETGVTQSPTHLIKTRGQQVTLRCSSQSGHNTVSWYQQALGQGPQFIFQYYREEENGRGNFPPRFSGLQFPNYSSELNVNALELDDSALYLCASSLAGGQDGNEQFFGPGTRLTVL.

V gene TRBV7-9 combines with J gene TRBJ2-7; 10 nucleotides agree with TRBD1. The germline V gene encodes CDR1 SEHNR and CDR2 FQNEAQ (reference sequence). The CDR3 spans 14 residues. V lost 4 bases and J lost 6; bases outside the gene matches: 6. The CDR3 nucleotides read TGTGCCAGCAGCTCGACAGGGGGCGTGGGCGAGCAGTACTTC. Translated: CASSSTGGVGEQYF.

This clone has a handful of counts. The genes are TRBV27 and TRBJ2-7, with 8 bases aligning to TRBD2. The ends lost 3 bases at V and 4 bases at J; junction bases unmatched: 20. The CDR3 totals 19 residues. Germline values: CDR1 MNHEY, CDR2 SMNVEV (reference sequence). CDR3 protein: CASSFYPGPIQRESYEQYF. The CDR3, as DNA: TGTGCCAGCAGTTTTTATCCGGGTCCCATCCAGCGGGAGTCATACGAGCAGTACTTC.

The chain employs TRBV21-1 and TRBJ2-7; TRBD2 is the table's D call and was not checked against the DNA. TRBV21-1 represents a pseudogene. The CDR3 length is 19 residues. CDR3: CASSKARRKAGGPCGEQYF. CDR3 nucleotide sequence: TGTGCCAGCAGCAAAGCGCGGCGGAAAGCGGGAGGGCCGTGCGGCGAGCAGTACTTC.

This clone turned up a few times. This chain uses TRBV3-1 (or the pseudogene TRBV3-2) with TRBJ1-3; 7 bases are shared with TRBD1. The CDR3 totals 15 residues. J lost 4 bases, V lost 3 bases, and 6 bases had no gene match. The germline V gene encodes CDR1 LGHDT and CDR2 YNNKEL (reference sequence). The CDR3 region has the DNA TGTGCCAGCAGCCATACAGGGGAAGGAGGAAACACCATATATTTT. This sequence encodes CASSHTGEGGNTIYF.

The chain combines TRBV19 with TRBJ1-1; D is ambiguous. Trimming stripped 6 bases from V and 2 bases from J, with 10 bases between. Per germline, CDR1 LNHDA and CDR2 SQIVND (reference sequence). The CDR3 has 13 amino acids. The chain's CDR3 is CASSPTVNTEAFF. The CDR3 nucleotides read TGTGCCAGTAGCCCTACAGTTAACACTGAAGCTTTCTTT.

This clone was counted once. The chain combines TRBV7-8 with TRBJ1-2; D is perhaps TRBD1 (5 bases). Per germline, CDR1 SGHVS and CDR2 FQNEAQ. This CDR3 spans 13 amino acids. V was shortened by 5 bases and J by 5 bases, with 12 bases between the two germline ends. The CDR3 DNA reads as TGTGCCAGCAGCCGGGGGGGTTGGTATGGCTACACCTTC. This translates into CASSRGGWYGYTF. Full variable domain (outside the CDR3, taken from reference TRBV7-8 and TRBJ1-2): GAGVSQSPRYKVAKRGQDVALRCDPISGHVSLFWYQQALGQGPEFLTYFQNEAQLDKSGLPSDRFFAERPEGSVSTLKIQRTQQEDSAVYLCASSRGGWYGYTFGSGTRLTVV.

The rearrangement uses TRBV11-3 and TRBJ2-7, with a tentative D call TRBD2 (5 bases). Trimming pared 5 bases from V and 0 bases from J, leaving 14 bases between. The CDR3 spans 15 residues. Germline CDR1 reads SGHNT; CDR2 reads YENEEA. CDR3 region: CASSKGLGSSYEQYF. The CDR3 DNA reads as TGTGCCAGCAGCAAAGGACTGGGGAGCTCCTACGAGCAGTACTTC.

The CDR3 here is CASSPRIGQMNTEAFF. As DNA, the CDR3 is TGTGCCAGCAGTCCCCGGATAGGACAGATGAACACTGAAGCTTTCTTT. This rearrangement joins TRBV2 to TRBJ1-1; tentatively, D is TRBD1 (6 bases). This CDR3 is 16 amino acids long. V was shortened by 5 bases and J by 0 bases, with 16 bases between the two germline ends. Per germline, CDR1 SNHLY and CDR2 FYNNEI.

V gene TRBV19 combines with J gene TRBJ2-1, with D tentatively TRBD2 (6 bases). V gave up 2 bases and J gave up 4 bases, with 12 bases separating them. The CDR3 spans 15 residues. Germline-derived CDR1 and CDR2 are LNHDA and SQIVND (reference sequence). The CDR3 DNA reads TGTGCCAGTAGTATACGACTAGTCGGGTACAATGAGCAGTTCTTC. Amino acids: CASSIRLVGYNEQFF.

The V call is TRBV5-6, the J call TRBJ1-1; 9 positions match TRBD1. The germline V gene has CDR1 SGHDT and CDR2 YYEEEE. Trimming cost V 0 bases and J 6 bases; bases outside gene matches: 9. The CDR3 is 16 amino acids. The chain's CDR3 is CASSLVTTGGSAEAFF. The CDR3 region has the DNA TGTGCCAGCAGCTTGGTTACGACAGGGGGAAGTGCTGAAGCTTTCTTT.

V is TRBV3-1 (or the pseudogene TRBV3-2) and J is TRBJ1-5; 7 bases line up with TRBD1. This CDR3 comprises 15 residues. After removal of 2 bases from V and 7 bases from J, the junction contained 8 bases not matched to a gene. Germline-derived CDR1 and CDR2 are LGHDT and YNNKEL (reference sequence). This CDR3 reads CASSQQTGVGQPQHF. CDR3 bases: TGTGCCAGCAGCCAACAAACAGGGGTAGGGCAGCCCCAGCATTTT.

The chain uses TRBV15 and TRBJ2-3, with 8 bases identical to TRBD2. The CDR3 sequence is 17 residues long. CDR1 is LNHNV and CDR2 is YYDKDF in the germline V gene (reference sequence). V gave up 0 bases and J gave up 6 bases; unmatched junction bases: 11. CDR3 amino acids: CATSRDRASGYRDTQYF. The CDR3 DNA is TGTGCCACCAGCAGAGATCGAGCTAGCGGGTATAGGGATACGCAGTATTTT. Full variable domain (missing parts from reference TRBV15 and TRBJ2-3): DAMVIQNPRYQVTQFGKPVTLSCSQTLNHNVMYWYQQKSSQAPKLLFHYYDKDFNNEADTPDNFQSRRPNTSFCFLDIRSPGLGDTAMYLCATSRDRASGYRDTQYFGPGTRLTVL.

The rearrangement joins TRBV25-1 to TRBJ2-5; the match to TRBD1 covers 9 bases. Per the germline V gene, CDR1 is MGHDK and CDR2 is SYGVNS. The CDR3 sequence is 15 residues long. Unmatched junction bases numbered 7, after V lost 7 bases and J lost 1 base. The CDR3: CASNGQGLPQETQYF. DNA of the CDR3: TGTGCCAGCAATGGACAGGGGCTCCCCCAAGAGACCCAGTACTTC.

The J gene is TRBJ1-6, the V gene TRBV5-1; D ambiguous. Trimming left V 0 bases short and J 14 bases short, with 9 bases between. The germline CDR1 and CDR2 sequences are SGHRS and YFSETQ. The length of the CDR3 is 12 residues. The CDR3, as DNA: TGCGCCAGCAGCTTGGTGGAGGGAGCCCTCCACTTT. This codes for CASSLVEGALHF.

This clone showed up just a few times. The same CDR3 also results from other DNA sequences found in this sample. The V and J genes are TRBV3-1 (or the pseudogene TRBV3-2) and TRBJ1-2; no clear D. This CDR3 is built from 11 residues. V was pared by 1 base and J by 5 bases, with 2 bases between. From germline, CDR1 is LGHDT and CDR2 YNNKEL (reference sequence). CDR3 loop: CASSQAYGYTF. In nucleotides, the CDR3 is TGTGCCAGCAGCCAAGCTTATGGCTACACCTTC.

The chain has TRBV6-5 and TRBJ1-3; D is possibly TRBD1 (6 bases). The ends were cut back, 0 bases at V and 2 bases at J, with 8 bases in the middle. CDR1 and CDR2 (germline): MNHEY, SVGAGI. The length of the CDR3 is 15 residues. For the CDR3, the DNA is TGTGCCAGCAGTTACTCTCCAGGGGCTGGAAACACCATATATTTT. It is translated as CASSYSPGAGNTIYF.

J is TRBJ2-2 and V is TRBV4-1, with 7 bases fitting TRBD1. With 2 bases clipped from V and 6 bases from J, the junction kept 6 bases outside the gene matches. Germline V gene sequence: CDR1 MGHRA, CDR2 YSYEKL. The CDR3 has 15 amino acids. CDR3 coding DNA: TGCGCCAGCAGCCAACTGCGACAGGGTTCCGGGGAGCTGTTTTTT. This encodes CASSQLRQGSGELFF.

This clone was recorded only once. The V gene is TRBV19, the J gene TRBJ1-5; TRBD1 is a possible D gene (6 bases). CDR3 size: 17 residues. In germline, CDR1 is LNHDA, CDR2 SQIVND (reference sequence). Trimming pared 5 bases from V and 4 bases from J, leaving 21 bases between. The CDR3: CASSPARSTGINQPQHF. In DNA form, the CDR3 reads TGTGCCAGTAGTCCTGCCAGGAGCACAGGGATTAATCAGCCCCAGCATTTT.

The rearrangement links TRBV11-2 to TRBJ2-7, with 12 bases fitting TRBD2. V trimming: 3 bases; J trimming: 11 bases; junction bases outside the gene matches: 8. The CDR3 extends over 14 amino acids. Germline V gene data show CDR1 as SGHAT and CDR2 as FQNNGV. CDR3 sequence reads: CASSFGASGRAEYF. For the CDR3, the DNA is TGTGCCAGCAGCTTTGGGGCTAGCGGGAGGGCCGAGTACTTC.

This sequence joins TRBV10-3 and TRBJ2-7; 9 nucleotides match TRBD2. The CDR3 sequence is 16 residues long. J lost 0 bases, V lost 0 bases, and 3 bases had no gene match. Germline CDR1 ENHRY, CDR2 SYGVKD. The CDR3 nucleotides read TGTGCCATCAGTGAGTCGGGTAGCGGGAGCTCCTACGAGCAGTACTTC. This sequence encodes CAISESGSGSSYEQYF.

V and J are TRBV5-1 and TRBJ1-5; D remains ambiguous. V was trimmed by 4 bases and J by 2 bases, leaving 7 bases between them. The CDR3 is made up of 13 amino acids. Germline CDR1 and CDR2: SGHRS and YFSETQ. DNA for the CDR3: TGCGCCAGCAGCCCGGTCGGCAATCAGCCCCAGCATTTT. As protein: CASSPVGNQPQHF.

CDR3 DNA: TGTGCCAGCTCACCACCTGCGTCCGCCTACGAGCAGTACTTC. This gives the protein CASSPPASAYEQYF. The J gene is TRBJ2-7, the V gene TRBV18; D not resolved. Looked up from germline, CDR1 is KGHSH and CDR2 is LQKENI. The CDR3 consists of 14 residues. V was clipped by 0 bases and J by 2 bases, with 8 bases between them.

The chain is built from TRBV3-1 (or the pseudogene TRBV3-2) and TRBJ2-5, with 9 bases lining up with TRBD2. V shed 1 base, J shed 5 bases, and the junction held 5 bases outside the gene matches. The CDR3 length is 15 residues. Germline V lookup: CDR1 LGHDT, CDR2 YNNKEL (reference sequence). As DNA, the CDR3 is TGTGCCAGCAGCCAAGGCGGGAGGGCCGGTGAGACCCAGTACTTC. It codes for CASSQGGRAGETQYF.

The rearrangement links TRBV5-1 to TRBJ2-7, with 9 bases lining up with TRBD1. The V gene end was trimmed by 1 base and the J gene end by 6 bases; junction bases not matched to a gene: 5. In germline, CDR1 is SGHRS, CDR2 YFSETQ. The CDR3 has 14 amino acids. The CDR3 is CASSLRGQGIEQYF. For the CDR3, the DNA is TGCGCCAGCAGCTTGCGAGGACAGGGGATCGAGCAGTACTTC.

This clone occurred once. CDR3 sequence (DNA): TGTGCCAGTAGCAGTTTAATGGCAGGGGCTAAAGAAGCTTTCTTT. This gives the protein CASSSLMAGAKEAFF. The V and J genes are TRBV19 and TRBJ1-1; TRBD1 is a possible D gene (6 bases). Germline V gives CDR1 LNHDA, CDR2 SQIVND (reference sequence). V lost 6 bases and J 8 bases, leaving 22 bases between the germline ends. The CDR3 has 15 residues.

The CDR3 DNA follows: TGTGCCAGCAGCCAAGGGGCAGGGGGCGTCACTGAAGCTTTCTTT. This sequence encodes CASSQGAGGVTEAFF. The rearrangement links TRBV3-1 (or the pseudogene TRBV3-2) to TRBJ1-1, with 8 bases matching TRBD1. Trimming cost V 1 base and J 4 bases; bases outside gene matches: 5. This CDR3 is built from 15 residues. Germline V gene lookup returns CDR1 LGHDT and CDR2 YNNKEL (reference sequence).

The V call is TRBV23-1, the J call TRBJ2-7; TRBD2 matches at 8 bases. TRBV23-1 is known as an ORF, though its function is uncertain. V lost 0 bases to trimming and J lost 7 bases; unmatched junction nucleotides: 11. The CDR3 runs to 16 residues. CDR3 nucleotides: TGCGCCAGCAGTCAATCCCCCCCAGCGGGAGTTAGAGAGCAGTACTTC. It translates to CASSQSPPAGVREQYF.

This chain links TRBV5-4 with TRBJ2-7, with D maybe TRBD2 (6 bases). With 6 bases removed from V and 3 bases from J, the gap between germline ends came to 13 bases. There are 13 residues in the CDR3. Germline values: CDR1 SGHNT, CDR2 YYREEE (reference sequence). Written as DNA, the CDR3 is TGTGCCAGCATGGCTAGCGAGAACTACGAGCAGTACTTC. It encodes CASMASENYEQYF.

The V and J genes are TRBV30 and TRBJ1-2, with D unresolved. The germline gives CDR1 GTSNPN, CDR2 SVGIG (reference sequence). V lost 1 base, J lost 8 bases, and 11 bases lay in between. The CDR3 totals 12 residues. CDR3 DNA sequence: TGTGCCTGGAGTGAAGCGTCCGGAGGCTACACCTTC. Protein sequence: CAWSEASGGYTF.